A single sample is the source of the 2 T cell receptor beta chains below, sequenced in a study of cytomegalovirus exposure and HLA in healthy donors (dated by TCRdb to about 2017). Library creation used the immunoSEQ multiplex PCR assay. A mixture of 60 forward primers for TCR Vbeta segments and 13 reverse primers for TCR Jbeta segments was used in the multiplex PCR. The table comes from immuneACCESS by way of TCRdb, which keeps in-frame sequences with V and J called. Part of the clones is missing from these tables; in studies checked, under half for an unresolved V gene and the rest for unknown reasons. This sample lists over 150,000 clones; roughly 80% were detected once. The top ten constitute roughly 2.3% of the sample. Sequencing was done on a sample of PBMCs. These receptors were taken from a male donor in good health and CMV-seronegative.

This clone was detected only once. This sequence joins TRBV7-6 and TRBJ2-7; 10 nucleotides line up with TRBD1. The ends lost 5 bases at V and 2 bases at J; junction bases unmatched: 9. CDR3 length: 16 amino acids. CDR1 is SGHVS and CDR2 is FNYEAQ in the germline V gene. CDR3 coding DNA: TGTGCCAGCAGCCCGGCGGGGGACAGGGGTCCCTACGAGCAGTACTTC. It encodes CASSPAGDRGPYEQYF. Supplemented by reference TRBV7-6 and TRBJ2-7, the full variable domain reads GAGVSQSPRYKVTKRGQDVALRCDPISGHVSLYWYRQALGQGPEFLTYFNYEAQQDKSGLPNDRFSAERPEGSISTLTIQRTEQRDSAMYRCASSPAGDRGPYEQYFGPGTRLTVT.

The chain combines TRBV19 with TRBJ1-3, with TRBD1 matching over 7 bases. The V gene's germline CDR1 is LNHDA and CDR2 SQIVND (reference sequence). This CDR3 contains 14 residues. Trimming cost V 6 bases and J 2 bases; bases outside gene matches: 4. The CDR3 is CASSETGTGNTIYF. The CDR3, as DNA: TGTGCCAGTAGCGAGACAGGGACTGGAAACACCATATATTTT.